Listed below are T cell receptor beta chains from one sample, sequenced in a study of T cell responses to AZD1222 COVID-19 vaccine. The assay was immunoSEQ multiplex PCR, and TCRdb's table has in-frame clones only and misses some. This sample yields about 30,000 clones, of which approximately 88% are seen a single time; about 7% belongs to the top ten. This specimen consisted of peripheral blood, obtained on day 0 of AZD1222 vaccination. These receptors were taken from an adult in good health. Each CDR3 is given with its conserved first and last residue. Fields, in order: CDR3 DNA, CDR3 protein, J gene, D gene, clone size, V gene, CDR3 length. D genes are given only for firm matches. Size is stated for part of the rows, as once, few or many counts, or as a class when the clone is expanded.

TGTGCCAGCAGCTTGGTGCTAGCGGGGGAAGAGACCCAGTACTTC | CASSLVLAGEETQYF | TRBJ2-5 | TRBD2 | . | TRBV5-6 | 15
TGTGCCAGCAGACCAAAGGCTGCCGGGGAGCTGTTTTTT | CASRPKAAGELFF | TRBJ2-2 | . | once | TRBV6-1 | 13
TGTGCCAGCAGCCAGCTAGGGACCGGTACGCAGTATTTT | CASSQLGTGTQYF | TRBJ2-3 | . | once | TRBV14 | 13
TGTGCCAGTACTGGTTCGCCGGACGGCTACACCTTC | CASTGSPDGYTF | TRBJ1-2 | . | . | TRBV19 | 12
TGTGCCAGTAGTATTCCGAACAGGGGGATTAACACCGGGGAGCTGTTTTTT | CASSIPNRGINTGELFF | TRBJ2-2 | TRBD1 | . | TRBV19 | 17
TGTGCCAGCAGTTGGACGTCTAGTGGGGGCTACACCTTC | CASSWTSSGGYTF | TRBJ1-2 | . | . | TRBV28 | 13
TGTGCCAGCTCGCCCTTAACTAGGCCCGGGGATACGCAGTATTTT | CASSPLTRPGDTQYF | TRBJ2-3 | . | . | TRBV18 | 15
TGTGCCAGTAGTATAGCAAAAGAGACCCAGTACTTC | CASSIAKETQYF | TRBJ2-5 | . | once | TRBV19 | 12
TGTGCCACCTCCGGGACGAACAATTCACCCCTCCACTTT | CATSGTNNSPLHF | TRBJ1-6 | . | . | TRBV19 | 13
TGTGCCAGCAGTCAGGGAGGGAAGCAGTACTTC | CASSQGGKQYF | TRBJ2-7 | TRBD2 | . | TRBV6-4 | 11
TGTGCCATCAGTGATGGGAGCGGGGGGGTTGGTGAGACCCAGTACTTC | CAISDGSGGVGETQYF | TRBJ2-5 | TRBD2 | . | TRBV10-3 | 16
TGTGCCAGCAGCCGGGACCCGCCGGGCGGGGGGACAGATACGCAGTATTTT | CASSRDPPGGGTDTQYF | TRBJ2-3 | TRBD2 | . | TRBV3-1/TRBV3-2 | 17
TGTGCCAGCAGCTTAGCCCCCAGCGGGGGGGCGGAGACGCAGTATTTT | CASSLAPSGGAETQYF | TRBJ2-3 | TRBD2 | . | TRBV7-2 | 16
TGTGCCAGCAGCTCGGGGGCGCAGGGCAATCAGCCCCAGCATTTT | CASSSGAQGNQPQHF | TRBJ1-5 | . | . | TRBV28 | 15
TGTGCCACCAGTGACGTAGCGGGAGCAGGAGATACGCAGTATTTT | CATSDVAGAGDTQYF | TRBJ2-3 | TRBD2 | . | TRBV24-1 | 15
TGTGCCACCAGTGATTTTACCACCGGGGAGCTGTTTTTT | CATSDFTTGELFF | TRBJ2-2 | . | . | TRBV24-1 | 13
TGTGCCAGCCGAAGGCAGGACAGGGACAATCAGCCCCAGCATTTT | CASRRQDRDNQPQHF | TRBJ1-5 | TRBD1 | . | TRBV6-5 | 15
TGCGCCAGCAGCTACGGGACAGGGAACACTGAAGCTTTCTTT | CASSYGTGNTEAFF | TRBJ1-1 | TRBD1 | . | TRBV4-1 | 14
TGCAGCTATCGGACAGGGGGCGCGAATGAGCAGTTCTTC | CSYRTGGANEQFF | TRBJ2-1 | TRBD1 | . | TRBV29-1 | 13
TGTGCCAGCTCACCACCTCGGGGTGGAGGCCCTATTTATTACACCTTC | CASSPPRGGGPIYYTF | TRBJ1-2 | . | . | TRBV18 | 16
TGTGCCAGCAGACTTCCCGGGACGGGCTTCTACGAGCAGTACTTC | CASRLPGTGFYEQYF | TRBJ2-7 | . | . | TRBV27 | 15
TGTGCCAGCAGCCTAAGGACAGATTACACCGGGGAGCTGTTTTTT | CASSLRTDYTGELFF | TRBJ2-2 | . | . | TRBV5-5 | 15
TGTGCCACCCTGGCCCCCGGAAGACGAGGGAGCCCGTACTTC | CATLAPGRRGSPYF | TRBJ2-7 | . | . | TRBV6-5 | 14
TGCGCCAGCAGCTACGACGATTCAAGCAATCAGCCCCAGCATTTT | CASSYDDSSNQPQHF | TRBJ1-5 | . | . | TRBV4-1 | 15
TGCGCCAGCAGCGGGGGGACAGGGAACTCTGGAAACACCATATATTTT | CASSGGTGNSGNTIYF | TRBJ1-3 | TRBD1 | . | TRBV5-1 | 16
TGCGCCAGCAGCCAATCCCTGGCGGCTGGAAACACCATATATTTT | CASSQSLAAGNTIYF | TRBJ1-3 | . | . | TRBV4-1 | 15
TGTGCCAGCAGCTGGACACAGGGAGCTACCGTCGGCTATGGCTACACCTTC | CASSWTQGATVGYGYTF | TRBJ1-2 | . | . | TRBV7-2 | 17
TGTGCCAGCAGTTTGGGCGGGGCCCGCTCCTACAATGAGCAGTTCTTC | CASSLGGARSYNEQFF | TRBJ2-1 | . | . | TRBV28 | 16
TGTGCCACCAAATTTAGCGGGGGGCATGAGCAGTTCTTC | CATKFSGGHEQFF | TRBJ2-1 | TRBD2 | . | TRBV15 | 13
TGTGCCAGCAGCTTAGCCGGGAGCTACGAGCAGTACTTC | CASSLAGSYEQYF | TRBJ2-7 | . | . | TRBV11-2 | 13
TGCAGTGCTAGTAGGGCTAGCGGGGTCACAGATACGCAGTATTTT | CSASRASGVTDTQYF | TRBJ2-3 | TRBD2 | few | TRBV20-1 | 15
TGTGCCAGCAGCCAAACTAGTATCGGGGAGCTGTTTTTT | CASSQTSIGELFF | TRBJ2-2 | . | . | TRBV3-1/TRBV3-2 | 13
TGTGCCAGCAGCCAAGGGATGAACACCGGGGAGCTGTTTTTT | CASSQGMNTGELFF | TRBJ2-2 | . | . | TRBV3-1/TRBV3-2 | 14
TGTGCCAGCAGTTCCGGGACTTATATGGACGAGCAGTTCTTC | CASSSGTYMDEQFF | TRBJ2-1 | . | . | TRBV28 | 14
TGTGCCAGCAGCTTAGGACCAAATAAAAGGGAAAAACTGTTTTTT | CASSLGPNKREKLFF | TRBJ1-4 | . | . | TRBV7-7 | 15
TGTGCCAGCAGCGCAGGGACAGCCTCCTACGAGCAGTACTTC | CASSAGTASYEQYF | TRBJ2-7 | TRBD1 | . | TRBV7-9 | 14
TGTGCCAGTAGTATAGTAGGGGGAAGTAGGATGAACACTGAAGCTTTCTTT | CASSIVGGSRMNTEAFF | TRBJ1-1 | . | . | TRBV19 | 17
TGTGCCAGCAGTTGGGTTGCGGGGTCTTGGGATGGCTACACCTTC | CASSWVAGSWDGYTF | TRBJ1-2 | . | . | TRBV6-5 | 15
TGTGCCAGCAGCGAGGGACTAGCGGGATATGCTAGCACAGATACGCAGTATTTT | CASSEGLAGYASTDTQYF | TRBJ2-3 | TRBD2 | . | TRBV5-6 | 18
TGTGCCAGCACAATACAGGGCCAAGAGACCCAGTACTTC | CASTIQGQETQYF | TRBJ2-5 | . | . | TRBV5-6 | 13
TGTGCCAGCAGCCAAGGAGGGGTGAACACTGAAGCTTTCTTT | CASSQGGVNTEAFF | TRBJ1-1 | . | . | TRBV7-9 | 14
TGTGCCAGCGGTGGGCTGGAGTTAGCGGGGGGCAATGAGCAGTTCTTC | CASGGLELAGGNEQFF | TRBJ2-1 | TRBD2 | . | TRBV6-1 | 16
TGCAGCGTCATACTTAGGTACGAGCAGTACTTC | CSVILRYEQYF | TRBJ2-7 | . | . | TRBV29-1 | 11
TGTGCCAGCAGCTTAGCCCTCGACCAAGAGACCCAGTACTTC | CASSLALDQETQYF | TRBJ2-5 | . | . | TRBV11-3 | 14
TGTGCCAGCAGTGAAGGGACAGGGGAGTCCGGGGAGCTGTTTTTT | CASSEGTGESGELFF | TRBJ2-2 | TRBD1 | . | TRBV6-4 | 15
TGTGCCAGCAGTACCCCAGGGCTCTATGGCTACACCTTC | CASSTPGLYGYTF | TRBJ1-2 | . | . | TRBV6-5 | 13
TGTGCCAGCAGTTGGTCTAGCGGGGGGTCCCCCACAGATACGCAGTATTTT | CASSWSSGGSPTDTQYF | TRBJ2-3 | TRBD2 | . | TRBV2 | 17
TGTGCCAGCAGCCTATACCCCTCTGGAAACACCATATATTTT | CASSLYPSGNTIYF | TRBJ1-3 | . | . | TRBV5-6 | 14
TGCGCCAGCAGCCAAGATATGGGGACTAACTCCTACGAGCAGTACTTC | CASSQDMGTNSYEQYF | TRBJ2-7 | TRBD2 | . | TRBV4-3 | 16
TGCGCCAGCAGCCGTACCTCGGGGGGGGCCTCAGATACGCAGTATTTT | CASSRTSGGASDTQYF | TRBJ2-3 | TRBD2 | once | TRBV4-1 | 16